Listed below are T cell receptor beta chains from one sample, sequenced in a study of T cells expressing NK-cell markers. TCRdb re-analyzed the 5' RACE reads; it lists each CDR3 protein once, without DNA. This sample contains 300,000 to 500,000 distinct CDR3 sequences. Source material: blood T cells: a sorted CD56 or NKG2C T cell subset, CD4+ or CD8+ T cells, or bulk PBMC T cells (not recorded which). Source of these receptors: a woman aged 50 to 60 in good health. The CDR3 runs from the conserved cysteine through the conserved F or W.

TRBV25-1	TRBJ2-3	CASSESASGSVNTDTQYF
TRBV6-6	TRBJ1-2	CAARRGPKENGYTF
TRBV5-1	TRBJ1-1	CASSLDHRRSFTEAFF
TRBV20-1	TRBJ2-1	CSARVLAGGANEQFF
TRBV5-6	TRBJ1-1	CASSAESPTEAFF
TRBV10-3	TRBJ1-6	CAISESTGDNSPLHF
TRBV15	TRBJ1-2	CATSRALQGARYYGYTF
TRBV12-3/TRBV12-4	TRBJ2-3	CASSLGADTQYF
TRBV5-1	TRBJ2-7	CASSLGLAGGQYEQYF
TRBV14	TRBJ2-1	CASSRPLNEQFF
TRBV29-1	TRBJ2-3	CSVRDGRAPGDTQYF
TRBV5-5	TRBJ2-7	CASRREGTYEQYF
TRBV20-1	TRBJ2-5	CSVTDRVAGETQYF
TRBV27	TRBJ1-2	CASSPRPGRYGYTF
TRBV5-1	TRBJ2-3	CASGGGLGDTQYF
TRBV12-3/TRBV12-4	TRBJ2-1	CASSLAGPTYNEQFF
TRBV5-1	TRBJ1-6	CASSFIRGHDAPLHF
TRBV24-1	TRBJ1-1	CATSGGSGSEAFF
TRBV29-1	TRBJ2-1	CSVLPSNEQFF
TRBV3-1	TRBJ2-7	CASSPGGLWEQYF
TRBV10-3	TRBJ2-5	CAISSTGFETQYF
TRBV6-5	TRBJ2-7	CASSYTREFHEQYF
TRBV5-1	TRBJ1-2	CASSLDQGRSRGYTF
TRBV6-2/TRBV6-3	TRBJ2-7	CASRIIAVSYEQYF
TRBV20-1	TRBJ2-5	CSARDSRLAGVKETQYF
TRBV27	TRBJ2-1	CASRGAGTSVYNEQFF
TRBV18	TRBJ1-2	CASSPIGPPQAQYYGYTF
TRBV30	TRBJ1-5	CAWTLGGNQPQHF
TRBV10-1	TRBJ2-1	CASSLGQGNYNEQFF
TRBV18	TRBJ2-1	CASSPPSRTSIYNEQFF
TRBV10-2	TRBJ2-7	CASSDLGGLGEQYF
TRBV6-5	TRBJ2-1	CASSPSGTSGRRWFF
TRBV20-1	TRBJ2-2	CSARDRGQFNTGELFF
TRBV12-3/TRBV12-4	TRBJ2-1	CASSPGGSLDFEQFF
TRBV6-6	TRBJ2-2	CASSYPRSGGNTGELFF
TRBV12-3/TRBV12-4	TRBJ2-1	CASTPIAYNEQFF
TRBV27	TRBJ2-2	CASSPSDREGSGELFF
TRBV4-2	TRBJ1-5	CASRRQGGSNQPQHF
TRBV25-1	TRBJ2-7	CASSATYEQYF
TRBV4-1	TRBJ1-1	CASSQDWGDEAFF
TRBV5-1	TRBJ2-3	CASSVEGTQYF
TRBV11-1	TRBJ2-1	CASSFGQGDDNEQFF
TRBV5-5	TRBJ1-2	CASSYPGGSRSGYTF
TRBV10-2	TRBJ2-2	CASSVTGDTGELFF
TRBV20-1	TRBJ2-3	CSAEGGFISSTDTQYF
TRBV27	TRBJ2-3	CASSTRGDWADTQYF
TRBV20-1	TRBJ1-4	CSARDPGGSAGEKLFF